This T cell receptor (beta chain) was documented in a study of blood T cell repertoires in COVID-19. The study assigned cohorts using participant-reported clinical history. For recovered donors of Cohort 3, there were two negative PCRs, clearance, or symptom resolution. Measured with immunoSEQ multiplex PCR; TCRdb has only the in-frame clones, and not every one. Here the sample spans 100,000 or so clones, 80% to 90% being singletons. Trimming cost V 6 bases and J 1 base; bases outside gene matches: 5. Per the germline V gene, CDR1 is MNHEY and CDR2 is SVGAGI. This CDR3 has 14 amino acids. The chain has TRBV6-5 and TRBJ1-1; 7 bases are a match to TRBD1. The sequence came from a woman aged 50 to 60 who had recovered from COVID-19. The sample consisted of PBMCs or T cells enriched from blood (not recorded which). The DNA for the CDR3 is TGTGCCAGCAGACTTCGACAGGGGAACACTGAAGCTTTCTTT. Translated: CASRLRQGNTEAFF.